These T cell receptor beta chains were read from a single sample in a study of blood T cell repertoires in COVID-19. This table comes from immunoSEQ multiplex PCR, and its TCRdb copy is limited to in-frame clones, with some not included. Altogether 13,000 to 15,000 clones are present, approximately 90% being singletons, with the ten largest covering approximately 2.9%. The sample was peripheral blood. These receptors all stem from a human donor in a cohort sampled during active COVID-19. Both conserved end residues are part of each CDR3. A D gene is named only where the DNA matches it firmly. Part of the rows lack a size; the others show once, few, many or a class for expanded clones.

TRBV6-2/TRBV6-3	.	TRBJ2-1	TRBD2	TGTGCCAGCAGTCAGATCACACTAGCGGGAGAGGGCAATGAGCAGTTCTTC	CASSQITLAGEGNEQFF
TRBV6-5	.	TRBJ1-4	TRBD1	TGTGCCAGCAGCCCGGACAGGGTATCTGAAAAACTGTTTTTT	CASSPDRVSEKLFF
TRBV19	.	TRBJ1-4	.	TGTGCCACCCAGGGCCTCCAAGGTTATGAAAAACTGTTTTTT	CATQGLQGYEKLFF
TRBV6-5	once	TRBJ1-3	TRBD1	TGTGCCAGCAGTTCGTCTACAGGGGCTCCTGGAAACACCATATATTTT	CASSSSTGAPGNTIYF
TRBV7-9	.	TRBJ1-5	.	TGTGCCAGCAGCCCCGCCGGCGGGGGCAATCAGCCCCAGCATTTT	CASSPAGGGNQPQHF
TRBV19	.	TRBJ1-5	.	TGTGCCAGTAGTATAGGTAAAGGGGTGAATCAGCCCCAGCATTTT	CASSIGKGVNQPQHF
TRBV5-6	once	TRBJ2-7	TRBD2	TGTGCCAGCAGTTATAGGCCGGGACTAGCGGGTTACGAGCAGTACTTC	CASSYRPGLAGYEQYF
TRBV7-9	.	TRBJ2-2	TRBD2	TGTGCCAGCAGCTTAGTGGGGGGGTCCGGGGAGCTGTTTTTT	CASSLVGGSGELFF
TRBV6-4	.	TRBJ1-2	TRBD1	TGTGCCAGCAGTACGGAACCGGGACAGTCGGGTGGCTACACCTTC	CASSTEPGQSGGYTF
TRBV5-5	once	TRBJ2-1	TRBD1	TGTGCCAGCGGACAGGGGTTTAGCTCCTACAATGAGCAGTTCTTC	CASGQGFSSYNEQFF
TRBV11-3	.	TRBJ2-3	.	TGTGCCAGCAGTACATTTAGCGGTGCAGATACGCAGTATTTT	CASSTFSGADTQYF
TRBV28	.	TRBJ1-4	.	TGTGCCAGCAGTATGACAGGTCTTAATGAAAAACTGTTTTTT	CASSMTGLNEKLFF
TRBV6-6	.	TRBJ1-1	.	TGTGCCAGCACTTTCAGGATGTCGAAGGACACTGAAGCTTTCTTT	CASTFRMSKDTEAFF
TRBV14	.	TRBJ1-4	TRBD1	TGTGCCAGCAGCCTCATGAGCACAGGGGGCGGTGAAAAACTGTTTTTT	CASSLMSTGGGEKLFF
TRBV5-1	.	TRBJ2-3	TRBD1	TGCGCCAGCAGCTTGAAAGGACAGGGAGGCCCAGATACGCAGTATTTT	CASSLKGQGGPDTQYF
TRBV7-8	.	TRBJ1-2	.	TGTGCCAGCAGCTTAGCGCCTGGGGCCGGCTACACCTTC	CASSLAPGAGYTF
TRBV2	.	TRBJ2-2	.	TGTGCCAGCAGTGACGGGGGTCCCCCGCCCCGGGAGCTGTTTTTT	CASSDGGPPPRELFF
TRBV12-3/TRBV12-4	.	TRBJ2-1	.	TGTGCCAGCAGTTTAGACTCGGCTAGGTTCTTC	CASSLDSARFF
TRBV6-2/TRBV6-3	once	TRBJ2-5	TRBD2	TGTGCCAGCAGTTTCGGGAGGGGGGGCCGCGAGACCCAGTACTTC	CASSFGRGGRETQYF
TRBV27	.	TRBJ2-1	TRBD2	TGTGCCAGCAGTGCTACTAGCGGGAGTAGTTGGAATGAGCAGTTCTTC	CASSATSGSSWNEQFF
TRBV7-9	.	TRBJ1-1	.	TGTGCCAGCAGCTTATCGGCCTTGAGGACTGAAGCTTTCTTT	CASSLSALRTEAFF
TRBV3-1/TRBV3-2	.	TRBJ2-7	.	TGTGCCAGCAGCCGGACCCCCAGCGGAGTTAGAGCCTACGAGCAGTACTTC	CASSRTPSGVRAYEQYF
TRBV12-3/TRBV12-4	once	TRBJ2-3	.	TGTGCCAGCACCAGGGGAGATACGCAGTATTTT	CASTRGDTQYF
TRBV2	once	TRBJ1-2	TRBD1	TGTGCCAGCAGGACCGGGACAGTCGGCCAGAGCTACACCTTC	CASRTGTVGQSYTF
TRBV20-1	.	TRBJ1-1	.	TGCAGTGCTAGTGGGCAGCTAGGAAACACTGAAGCTTTCTTT	CSASGQLGNTEAFF
TRBV6-4	few	TRBJ1-5	.	TGTGCCACTAGCCCCGGGGGGGCAGGCCAGCCCCAGCATTTT	CATSPGGAGQPQHF
TRBV7-2	.	TRBJ2-1	TRBD2	TGTGCCAGCAGCGCCGGGACTAGCGGGAGTGGTGAGCAGTTCTTC	CASSAGTSGSGEQFF
TRBV10-3	.	TRBJ2-3	TRBD2	TGTGCCATCAGAGGGACTAGCGGGGGCACAGATACGCAGTATTTT	CAIRGTSGGTDTQYF
TRBV19	.	TRBJ2-2	.	TGTGCCAGTAGTATAACGGGGGTCGGGACCGGGGAGCTGTTTTTT	CASSITGVGTGELFF
TRBV5-4	.	TRBJ1-4	.	TGTGCCAGCAGCCAACAGGAGAATGAAAAACTGTTTTTT	CASSQQENEKLFF
TRBV27	.	TRBJ1-6	TRBD1	TGTGCCAGCAGTCCGGACAGGGCTAATTCACCCCTCCACTTT	CASSPDRANSPLHF
TRBV7-9	.	TRBJ1-6	.	TGTGCCAGCAGCTTAGCGCTCGACTTTACGGGTTCACCCCTCCACTTT	CASSLALDFTGSPLHF
TRBV11-2	.	TRBJ2-3	.	TGTGCCAGCAGCTTGGGCAGCACAGATACGCAGTATTTT	CASSLGSTDTQYF
TRBV20-1	.	TRBJ2-7	TRBD1	TGCAGTGCTAGTTTGATCTCAGGGGGCGAGCAGTACTTC	CSASLISGGEQYF
TRBV27	.	TRBJ1-2	.	TGTGCCAGCAGTTCGGACATTTTACGCGGCTACACCTTC	CASSSDILRGYTF
TRBV9	.	TRBJ2-5	.	TGTGCCAGCAGCCTCCGGGTGATTGGGGAGACCCAGTACTTC	CASSLRVIGETQYF
TRBV5-1	.	TRBJ1-6	TRBD1	TGCGCCAGCATGCCGGGACAGGCGGTTTCACCCCTCCACTTT	CASMPGQAVSPLHF
TRBV19	.	TRBJ2-3	.	TGTGCCAGTACCTCCGGAGCGTCAGATACGCAGTATTTT	CASTSGASDTQYF
TRBV19	few	TRBJ1-1	.	TGTGCCAGTAGTATAAGGCAGGGGAACACTGAAGCTTTCTTT	CASSIRQGNTEAFF
TRBV5-1	.	TRBJ2-5	TRBD2	TGCGCCAGCAGCAGGGCGGGGGGATACCAAGAGACCCAGTACTTC	CASSRAGGYQETQYF
TRBV6-2/TRBV6-3	.	TRBJ2-7	TRBD1	TGTGCCAGCAGTTACTCGACGCGCTGGGACAGGGTCTCCTACGAGCAGTACTTC	CASSYSTRWDRVSYEQYF
TRBV2	.	TRBJ1-6	TRBD1	TGTGCCAGCAGGGGGACAGGGAAATATAATTCACCCCTCCACTTT	CASRGTGKYNSPLHF
TRBV18	once	TRBJ1-2	TRBD1	TGTGCCAGCTCACTCCGGTCGGGACAGGACTATGGCTACACCTTC	CASSLRSGQDYGYTF